The clone carrying this TCR beta chain was counted only a few times. Its antigen is undetermined. TCRdb recomputed calls from the 5' RACE reads with MiXCR, one row per CDR3 protein. The sample has about 800,000 distinct CDR3 sequences; about 12% are singletons. This specimen comes from a study of CD8 T cells in ankylosing spondylitis. V shed 3 bases, J shed 0 bases, and the junction held 12 bases outside the gene matches. The CDR3 covers 19 residues. Germline V CDR1 and CDR2: SGHDT, YYEEEE. Study-level results: Earlier studies detected some motif variants in reactive arthritis synovial fluid and blood. Ankylosing spondylitis blood appeared to carry a characteristic TCR beta motif of seven to nine highly homologous variants.

This sequence was found in a male donor with ankylosing spondylitis. Input material: blood, either unsorted or a sorted T cell fraction (not recorded which). The chain carries TRBV5-6 and TRBJ2-4; 10 positions match TRBD1. The CDR3 DNA reads as TGTGCCAGCAGCTGGCGGGCGGGACAGGGGACCCTAGCCAAAAACATTCAGTACTTC. Translating it yields CASSWRAGQGTLAKNIQYF.